Reported below is one T cell receptor (beta chain). Its antigen is not identified. No infections or other immune events were documented during collection. The source of the sample is a study of identifying expanded T cells in peripheral blood. Overall study findings and caveats: Roughly 1.1 clones differed between technical replicates, versus 16.4 and 19 over time. Variance in clone template counts between roughly two-week samples significantly increased with total template count across all healthy donors.

Profiling relied on immunoSEQ multiplex PCR, and the TCRdb table lists in-frame clones only, not all of them. The sample holds 75,000 to 90,000 clones; around four fifths are singletons and the top ten take about 20%. This TCR came from a person aged 18 to 70 in good health. The source material was blood.

The CDR3: CASSTGDIRYEQYF. CDR3 nucleotides: TGCGCCAGCAGCACGGGGGACATCCGCTACGAGCAGTACTTC. The chain joins TRBV5-1 to TRBJ2-7; the D gene could be TRBD1 or TRBD2 (6 bases each). Trimming cost V 4 bases and J 3 bases, with 14 bases left between them. The CDR3 runs 14 residues. Germline-derived CDR1 and CDR2 are SGHRS and YFSETQ.